This T cell receptor (beta chain) originates from a study of blood T cell repertoires in COVID-19. The method was immunoSEQ multiplex PCR; TCRdb's version includes in-frame clones alone and lacks a portion of them. The data hold about 150,000 clones, with around 83% observed a single time. The V gene lost 3 bases and the J gene lost 8 bases, with 17 bases spanning the gap. The CDR3 has 14 residues. CDR1 is SGHRS and CDR2 is YFSETQ in the germline V gene. This sequence joins TRBV5-1 and TRBJ1-2, with D unresolved. Specimen: peripheral blood. This clonotype originated in a woman in her seventies who had recovered from COVID-19. The CDR3 DNA reads as TGCGCCAGCAGCTCGTCTTGGGCAGAAGTCGGCTACACCTTC. Residues: CASSSSWAEVGYTF.